These 23 T cell receptor beta chains originate from one sample sequenced in a study of shared clonotypes between healthy human individuals. CD8 cells regarded as naive lacked CD45RO, were positively chosen for CCR7, and omitted terminally differentiated effector memory CD45RA+ cells. Clones were sequenced by immunoSEQ multiplex PCR, and TCRdb holds only the in-frame ones, with some missing. The sample records about 2 million clones, about 95% being singletons. Specimen: naive CD8+ T cells sorted from blood. The receptor set was obtained from a man between 18 and 29 years old in good health.

This chain uses TRBV13 with TRBJ1-3; D is possibly TRBD1 (5 bases). V dropped 5 bases and J dropped 0 bases, with 14 bases sitting between them. Germline lookup yields CDR1 PRHDT and CDR2 FYEKMQ (reference sequence). This CDR3 comprises 16 residues. The CDR3 nucleotides read TGTGCCAGCAGCGGGAATCCGGGGGGCTCTGGAAACACCATATATTTT. This gives the protein CASSGNPGGSGNTIYF.

This chain joins TRBV5-1 and TRBJ1-1, with D possibly being TRBD1 (5 bases). The V gene lost 3 bases and the J gene lost 1 base, with 10 bases spanning the gap. The CDR3 has 14 amino acids. Germline values: CDR1 SGHRS, CDR2 YFSETQ. Written as DNA, the CDR3 is TGCGCCAGCAGCTACGGGACGGGGAACACTGAAGCTTTCTTT. Amino acids: CASSYGTGNTEAFF.

Of note for this clone: The same CDR3 arises from other DNA sequences in this sample as well. CDR3 sequence reads: CASSLDRGVTEAFF. The CDR3, as DNA: TGTGCCAGCAGCTTGGACAGGGGGGTAACTGAAGCTTTCTTT. V gene TRBV5-4 combines with J gene TRBJ1-1; 8 bases line up with TRBD1. Germline V CDR1 and CDR2: SGHNT, YYREEE (reference sequence). V lost 0 bases and J lost 5; bases outside the gene matches: 3. This CDR3 region has 14 residues. Full variable domain (outside the CDR3, taken from reference TRBV5-4 and TRBJ1-1): ETGVTQSPTHLIKTRGQQVTLRCSSQSGHNTVSWYQQALGQGPQFIFQYYREEENGRGNFPPRFSGLQFPNYSSELNVNALELDDSALYLCASSLDRGVTEAFFGQGTRLTVV.

The chain couples TRBV5-1 to TRBJ2-7; TRBD1 matches 9 bases. The V and J ends lost 5 bases and 4 bases, in that order; junction bases with no gene match: 10. This CDR3 region has 15 residues. Germline CDR1 and CDR2: SGHRS and YFSETQ. This CDR3 is CASSETGGAFYEQYF. CDR3 bases: TGCGCCAGCAGTGAAACAGGGGGCGCTTTTTACGAGCAGTACTTC.

The rearrangement links TRBV10-1 to TRBJ2-5, with D unresolved. This CDR3 is 13 amino acids long. CDR1 and CDR2 (germline): WNHNN, SYGVQD (reference sequence). The V and J ends lost 5 bases and 2 bases respectively, with 9 bases between them. The CDR3 coding sequence is TGCGCCAGCAGTTTGGGCCGACAAGAGACCCAGTACTTC. Protein sequence: CASSLGRQETQYF.

The gene calls are TRBV14 and TRBJ1-1; 8 positions agree with TRBD1. There are 17 residues in the CDR3. V dropped 0 bases and J dropped 0; count of bases not matched to a gene: 6. Germline assignment: CDR1 SGHDN and CDR2 FVKESK. CDR3 protein: CASSQDGDRHMNTEAFF. In DNA form, the CDR3 reads TGTGCCAGCAGCCAAGATGGGGACAGGCATATGAACACTGAAGCTTTCTTT. Combining the CDR3 with reference TRBV14 and TRBJ1-1 gives the whole variable domain EAGVTQFPSHSVIEKGQTVTLRCDPISGHDNLYWYRRVMGKEIKFLLHFVKESKQDESGMPNNRFLAERTGGTYSTLKVQPAELEDSGVYFCASSQDGDRHMNTEAFFGQGTRLTVV.

The DNA for the CDR3 is TGTGCCAGCGGCCTCGGGATGGGGTACGAGCAGTACTTC. It is translated as CASGLGMGYEQYF. The rearrangement uses TRBV27 and TRBJ2-7; a possible D gene is TRBD2 (5 bases). The CDR3 covers 13 residues. V was pared by 8 bases and J by 4 bases, with 15 bases between. Looked up from germline, CDR1 is MNHEY and CDR2 is SMNVEV (reference sequence).

Notes on this clone: Other DNA sequences in this specimen translate into the identical CDR3. V and J are TRBV11-2 and TRBJ2-3; D unclear. The CDR3 length is 14 residues. Germline CDR1 reads SGHAT; CDR2 reads FQNNGV. V shed 3 bases and J shed 12 bases, with 19 bases lying between them. CDR3 residues: CASSLDRIGSAQYF. The DNA for the CDR3 is TGTGCCAGCAGCTTGGACCGAATAGGTAGTGCACAGTATTTT.

The chain carries TRBV27 and TRBJ2-5; possibly TRBD1 or TRBD2 for D (5 bases each). Germline loops: CDR1 MNHEY, CDR2 SMNVEV (reference sequence). This CDR3 has 14 amino acids. The germline V and J ends were trimmed by 4 bases and 2 bases, with 11 bases remaining between them. As DNA, the CDR3 is TGTGCCAGCAGTTCCTCGGGGCCTCAAGAGACCCAGTACTTC. Protein: CASSSSGPQETQYF.

The chain uses TRBV28 and TRBJ2-2; D might be TRBD1 (6 bases). From germline, CDR1 is MDHEN and CDR2 SYDVKM. The CDR3 runs 14 residues. Deletions cut 6 bases from V and 7 bases from J, with 15 bases between. The CDR3 DNA reads TGTGCCAGCAGGCCTCAGGGGTTGGGCGGGGAGCTGTTTTTT. It specifies CASRPQGLGGELFF.

To note about this clone: Other DNA variants within this sample encode the same CDR3. V and J are TRBV27 and TRBJ1-1; no clear D. The V gene lost 2 bases and the J gene lost 1 base, with 8 bases spanning the gap. The CDR3 contains 14 residues. Germline CDR1 is MNHEY and CDR2 is SMNVEV (reference sequence). For the CDR3, the DNA is TGTGCCAGCAGTTTACGGGCAGGGAACACTGAAGCTTTCTTT. Translating gives CASSLRAGNTEAFF.

This clone came up once. The same CDR3 can be traced to other DNA sequences in this sample. Here the CDR3 reads CASSFSGGSTDTQYF. The CDR3 DNA is TGTGCCAGCAGCTTCTCCGGGGGGAGCACAGATACGCAGTATTTT. The chain links TRBV7-9 to TRBJ2-3, with 7 bases that match TRBD2. V lost 3 bases and J lost 0; bases outside the gene matches: 3. CDR3 length: 15 residues. Per germline, CDR1 SEHNR and CDR2 FQNEAQ (reference sequence).

This clone was observed once. The gene calls are TRBV5-6 and TRBJ1-1, with 8 bases lining up with TRBD1. CDR1 SGHDT and CDR2 YYEEEE come from the germline V gene. The CDR3 length is 14 residues. J lost 4 bases, V lost 4 bases, and 6 bases had no gene match. The CDR3: CASSGWTGLTEAFF. CDR3 DNA: TGTGCCAGCAGCGGGTGGACAGGGCTCACTGAAGCTTTCTTT.

The rearrangement joins TRBV4-1 to TRBJ2-7; 9 bases are shared with TRBD1. V trimming: 0 bases; J trimming: 5 bases; junction bases outside the gene matches: 5. The germline CDR1 and CDR2 sequences are MGHRA and YSYEKL. The CDR3 totals 15 residues. This CDR3 is CASSQDRTGANEQYF. Written as DNA, the CDR3 is TGCGCCAGCAGCCAAGACAGGACAGGGGCAAACGAGCAGTACTTC.

This rearrangement joins TRBV11-2 to TRBJ2-3; maybe TRBD1 (6 bases). The CDR3 consists of 13 residues. V was pared by 6 bases and J by 5 bases, with 12 bases between. Germline loops: CDR1 SGHAT, CDR2 FQNNGV. The CDR3 region has the DNA TGTGCCAGCAGAACAGGGATGATAGATACGCAGTATTTT. This codes for CASRTGMIDTQYF.

The chain joins TRBV4-3 to TRBJ1-1, with D perhaps TRBD1 (5 bases). Germline lookup yields CDR1 LGHNA and CDR2 YSLEER. The V end lost 4 bases, the J end lost 4 bases, and 13 bases lay between the germline ends. The CDR3 is 14 amino acids. CDR3 sequence: CASSPIEGTTEAFF. The CDR3 DNA reads as TGCGCCAGCAGCCCGATTGAGGGGACCACTGAAGCTTTCTTT.

This sequence joins TRBV6-1 and TRBJ2-7; D is unresolved. The CDR3 consists of 13 residues. Trimming stripped 10 bases from V and 0 bases from J, with 13 bases between. CDR1 and CDR2 (germline): MNHNS, SASEGT. The CDR3, as DNA: TGTGCCAACCCGTTAAGTAGCTCCTACGAGCAGTACTTC. The encoded protein is CANPLSSSYEQYF.

This clone has a single count. The V call is TRBV6-6, the J call TRBJ1-3, with unresolved D. The length of the CDR3 is 14 residues. Germline values: CDR1 MNHNY, CDR2 SVGAGI (reference sequence). The V end lost 4 bases, the J end lost 1 base, and 8 bases lay between the germline ends. CDR3 loop: CASSSQGSGNTIYF. CDR3 sequence (DNA): TGTGCCAGCAGTTCCCAAGGATCTGGAAACACCATATATTTT.

The rearrangement links TRBV7-2 to TRBJ1-5; TRBD1 is a possible D gene (5 bases). This CDR3 is 15 amino acids long. Trimming left V 5 bases short and J 0 bases short, with 11 bases between. The V gene's germline CDR1 is SGHTA and CDR2 FQGNSA. The CDR3 is CASSPGVYSNQPQHF. The DNA of the CDR3 is TGTGCCAGCAGCCCGGGGGTCTATAGCAATCAGCCCCAGCATTTT.

This clone was found once. This sample also contains other DNA sequences that code for the same CDR3. The chain carries TRBV7-3 and TRBJ2-3; 9 bases are shared with TRBD2. The CDR3 runs to 15 residues. After removal of 1 base from V and 3 bases from J, the junction contained 2 bases not matched to a gene. Germline CDR1 SGHTA, CDR2 FQGTGA. The CDR3 DNA reads as TGTGCCAGCAGCTTAATTCTAGCGGGGACAGATACGCAGTATTTT. It translates to CASSLILAGTDTQYF.

The rearrangement joins TRBV5-6 to TRBJ2-5; D gene uncertain. Germline CDR1 and CDR2: SGHDT and YYEEEE. Trimming took 2 bases from V and 5 from J, leaving 10 bases between them. The CDR3 consists of 13 residues. The CDR3 reads CASSLTLKETQYF. The CDR3 DNA reads TGTGCCAGCAGCTTAACGTTGAAGGAGACCCAGTACTTC. The complete variable domain, with remaining parts taken from reference TRBV5-6 and TRBJ2-5, reads DAGVTQSPTHLIKTRGQQVTLRCSPKSGHDTVSWYQQALGQGPQFIFQYYEEEERQRGNFPDRFSGHQFPNYSSELNVNALLLGDSALYLCASSLTLKETQYFGPGTRLLVL.

Details on this clone: Other DNA sequences of this sample code for an identical CDR3. The rearrangement uses TRBV7-2 and TRBJ2-7, with D perhaps matching TRBD2 (6 bases). The germline V gene has CDR1 SGHTA and CDR2 FQGNSA. The CDR3 loop spans 13 amino acids. Trimming cost V 1 base and J 7 bases, with 11 bases left between them. The CDR3 protein is CASSLGLANEQYF. The CDR3 nucleotides read TGTGCCAGCAGCTTAGGGCTAGCGAATGAGCAGTACTTC.

CDR3 sequence reads: CASSLLAGDLAQYF. CDR3 DNA: TGTGCCAGCAGCTTACTAGCGGGAGATTTGGCGCAGTACTTC. The chain carries TRBV11-2 and TRBJ2-7; the match to TRBD2 covers 10 bases. The CDR3 runs to 14 residues. The germline gives CDR1 SGHAT, CDR2 FQNNGV. V lost 2 bases, J lost 9 bases, and 7 bases stayed unmatched.